Below, 19 T cell receptor beta chains from the same sample are listed, as sequenced in a study of blood T cell repertoires in COVID-19. The method was immunoSEQ multiplex PCR; TCRdb's version includes in-frame clones alone and lacks a portion of them. Here the sample spans 70,000 or so clones, about four fifths being singletons. The sequenced sample consisted of peripheral blood. Every receptor here comes from a human donor in a cohort sampled during active COVID-19.

This chain connects TRBV5-4 to TRBJ2-7; 7 positions agree with TRBD1. Germline trimming cut 6 bases from V and 0 bases from J; bases unmatched to any gene: 3. From germline, CDR1 is SGHNT and CDR2 YYREEE (reference sequence). The CDR3 is 13 residues long. This CDR3 is CASNRQGSYEQYF. CDR3 coding DNA: TGTGCCAGCAACCGACAGGGCTCCTACGAGCAGTACTTC.

The chain joins TRBV7-9 to TRBJ1-3; D remains unclear. CDR1 SEHNR and CDR2 FQNEAQ come from the germline V gene (reference sequence). Trimming left V 5 bases short and J 0 bases short, with 11 bases between. CDR3 length: 15 residues. CDR3 sequence (DNA): TGTGCCAGCAGCCCCCCAGTCTTCTCTGGAAACACCATATATTTT. This translates into CASSPPVFSGNTIYF.

The rearrangement links TRBV18 to TRBJ1-1, with D hard to call. V lost 6 bases, J lost 4 bases, and 18 bases lay in between. CDR3 length: 15 amino acids. Germline CDR1 and CDR2: KGHSH and LQKENI. The CDR3 sequence is CASSYGEHPTTEAFF. The CDR3 DNA follows: TGTGCCAGCTCCTACGGGGAACATCCAACCACTGAAGCTTTCTTT.

The chain has TRBV29-1 and TRBJ1-2; tentative D call: TRBD1 (6 bases). CDR1 and CDR2 (germline): SQVTM, ANQGSEA. The V and J ends lost 1 base and 4 bases respectively, with 16 bases between them. This CDR3 is built from 15 residues. CDR3 DNA sequence: TGCAGCGTTGAAGTCCCTTTCAGGGGTTTCTATGGCTACACCTTC. As protein: CSVEVPFRGFYGYTF.

The chain uses TRBV18 and TRBJ1-2; D gene ambiguous. The germline V and J ends were trimmed by 0 bases and 4 bases, with 9 bases remaining between them. This CDR3 spans 14 amino acids. The V gene's germline CDR1 is KGHSH and CDR2 LQKENI. Here the CDR3 reads CASSPPSYLYGYTF. The CDR3 nucleotides are TGTGCCAGCTCACCACCGTCCTATCTCTATGGCTACACCTTC.

The gene calls are TRBV14 and TRBJ2-5; tentative D call: TRBD1 (5 bases). Germline values: CDR1 SGHDN, CDR2 FVKESK. The CDR3 covers 14 residues. Trimming shortened V by 2 bases and J by 3 bases, and 10 bases separated the two germline ends. The CDR3 protein is CASSQFRAEETQYF. The CDR3 DNA reads TGTGCCAGCAGCCAATTCAGGGCCGAAGAGACCCAGTACTTC.

The chain employs TRBV27 and TRBJ1-2; D gene ambiguous. There are 15 residues in the CDR3. Germline V gives CDR1 MNHEY, CDR2 SMNVEV (reference sequence). Trimming removed 4 bases at V and 7 bases at J, with 19 bases between. Here the CDR3 reads CASSSLGGPAGGYTF. The CDR3 DNA sequence: TGTGCCAGCAGTTCCCTTGGAGGGCCCGCTGGTGGCTACACCTTC.

V is TRBV9 and J is TRBJ1-4; D is possibly TRBD1 (6 bases). The V end lost 3 bases, the J end lost 7 bases, and 16 bases lay between the germline ends. In germline, CDR1 is SGDLS, CDR2 YYNGEE. The CDR3 sequence is 15 residues long. The CDR3 DNA sequence: TGTGCCAGCAGCGACTCGACAGGCGGGGGTGAAAAACTGTTTTTT. It encodes CASSDSTGGGEKLFF.

The chain joins TRBV30 to TRBJ2-2; 10 nucleotides align to TRBD2. Losses at the gene ends were 7 bases for V and 5 bases for J; bases not matched to a gene: 4. Per the germline V gene, CDR1 is GTSNPN and CDR2 is SVGIG (reference sequence). The CDR3 is 13 residues long. The CDR3: CALLAGGTGELFF. The CDR3 bases are TGTGCCTTATTAGCGGGGGGAACCGGGGAGCTGTTTTTT.

The chain joins TRBV28 to TRBJ2-2, with TRBD2 as a possible D gene (5 bases). V was clipped by 7 bases and J by 1 base, with 7 bases between them. The CDR3 runs 13 residues. Germline V gene lookup returns CDR1 MDHEN and CDR2 SYDVKM. CDR3 region: CASKRVNTGELFF. The DNA of the CDR3 is TGTGCCAGCAAGAGGGTGAACACCGGGGAGCTGTTTTTT.

The chain combines TRBV3-1 (or the pseudogene TRBV3-2) with TRBJ2-3; D possibly corresponds to TRBD2 (5 bases). CDR3 length: 16 amino acids. Germline CDR1 reads LGHDT; CDR2 reads YNNKEL (reference sequence). V was cut by 1 base and J by 0 bases, with 11 bases left in between. CDR3: CASSQGPAASTDTQYF. The CDR3 DNA follows: TGTGCCAGCAGCCAAGGGCCAGCGGCTAGCACAGATACGCAGTATTTT.

The V call is TRBV5-1, the J call TRBJ2-1; possible D gene TRBD2, 5 bases. V was pared by 2 bases and J by 4 bases, with 16 bases between. This CDR3 contains 16 residues. Germline CDR1 SGHRS, CDR2 YFSETQ. The CDR3, as DNA: TGCGCCAGCAGCTTCGAAGGGTGGACTGGGTACAATGAGCAGTTCTTC. Protein product: CASSFEGWTGYNEQFF.

V is TRBV6-5 and J is TRBJ1-2, with 7 bases identical to TRBD1. Germline values: CDR1 MNHEY, CDR2 SVGAGI. V lost 6 bases and J lost 4; bases outside the gene matches: 5. The CDR3 is made up of 13 amino acids. CDR3 sequence reads: CASRPGTAYGYTF. The CDR3 coding sequence is TGTGCCAGCAGACCCGGGACAGCCTATGGCTACACCTTC.

This chain joins TRBV29-1 and TRBJ1-2; TRBD1 agrees at 9 bases. V gave up 5 bases and J gave up 6 bases; unmatched junction bases: 7. The CDR3 contains 13 residues. CDR1 SQVTM and CDR2 ANQGSEA come from the germline V gene. The CDR3 spells CSVSGTGLDGYTF. CDR3 nucleotides: TGCAGCGTTTCCGGGACAGGGTTAGATGGCTACACCTTC.

DNA of the CDR3: TGTGCCAGCTCCCTACGACAGGGGCAATTGGGTAACGAGCAGTACTTC. It translates to CASSLRQGQLGNEQYF. This rearrangement joins TRBV18 to TRBJ2-7; TRBD1 aligns across 8 bases. The CDR3 is made up of 16 amino acids. Losses at the gene ends were 6 bases for V and 5 bases for J; bases not matched to a gene: 15. CDR1 is KGHSH and CDR2 is LQKENI in the germline V gene. Using reference TRBV18 and TRBJ2-7 for the parts outside the CDR3, the full variable domain is NAGVMQNPRHLVRRRGQEARLRCSPMKGHSHVYWYRQLPEEGLKFMVYLQKENIIDESGMPKERFSAEFPKEGPSILRIQQVVRGDSAAYFCASSLRQGQLGNEQYFGPGTRLTVT.

This chain links TRBV2 with TRBJ1-4; 7 nucleotides align to TRBD1. This CDR3 has 13 residues. Trimming at V came to 7 bases and at J to 3 bases, leaving 2 bases not matched to a gene. CDR1 is SNHLY and CDR2 is FYNNEI in the germline V gene. The CDR3 here is CASKGTANEKLFF. The CDR3 bases are TGTGCCAGCAAAGGGACAGCTAATGAAAAACTGTTTTTT.

The chain combines TRBV25-1 with TRBJ2-5, with 8 bases aligning to TRBD1. The CDR3 totals 15 residues. J lost 7 bases, V lost 4 bases, and 11 bases had no gene match. CDR1 and CDR2 (germline): MGHDK, SYGVNS. The CDR3 spells CASSATQGAKATQYF. The CDR3 nucleotides are TGTGCCAGCAGTGCCACCCAGGGGGCGAAGGCGACCCAGTACTTC.

The chain carries TRBV6-5 and TRBJ2-7; perhaps TRBD2 as D (6 bases). CDR3 length: 14 amino acids. Trimming removed 2 bases at V and 4 bases at J, with 12 bases between. Germline V gene sequence: CDR1 MNHEY, CDR2 SVGAGI. CDR3 loop: CASSYGGGVYEQYF. The CDR3 DNA reads as TGTGCCAGCAGTTACGGCGGCGGGGTTTACGAGCAGTACTTC.

This chain connects TRBV2 to TRBJ2-2, with D maybe TRBD1 (5 bases). This CDR3 contains 13 residues. Germline V gene data show CDR1 as SNHLY and CDR2 as FYNNEI. V was pared by 3 bases and J by 4 bases, with 6 bases between. CDR3 protein: CASSDRVTGELFF. The CDR3 DNA follows: TGTGCCAGCAGTGACAGGGTCACCGGGGAGCTGTTTTTT.